The subject of this entry is one T cell receptor beta chain. Germline V gene lookup returns CDR1 ENHRY and CDR2 SYGVKD. This CDR3 has 14 residues. Losses at the gene ends were 4 bases for V and 4 bases for J; bases not matched to a gene: 5. These data come from a study of blood T cell repertoires in COVID-19. For the study at large: From the United States, Italy and Spain came samples of acute and convalescent COVID-19. T cells, B-cell-depleted T cells, or PBMCs supplied cDNA or gDNA.

How the authors handled the data: Reference gene primer amplification gave nucleated cell count estimates. Sequencing used immunoSEQ multiplex PCR; TCRdb keeps in-frame clones, though not all of them. That table furnishes V, J and clone size, whereas the DNA furnished D and trimming. The table shows 80,000 to 100,000 clones, with 82% occurring only once. The sequence was obtained from a man aged 65 to 79 with active or convalescent COVID-19. This rearrangement joins TRBV10-3 to TRBJ2-7; 9 nucleotides align to TRBD1. Sequenced: peripheral blood. The CDR3 reads CAISGRTGAYEQYF. The CDR3 DNA reads as TGTGCCATCAGTGGGAGGACAGGGGCTTACGAGCAGTACTTC.